This T cell receptor (beta chain) was identified in a study of cytomegalovirus exposure and HLA in healthy donors (dated by TCRdb to about 2017). A note on the overall study: An earlier analysis of 587 of the donors reported 276 Gb of sequence data and around 110 million unique TCR beta sequences obtained from approximately 180 million T cells. All discovery cohort repertoires had been generated on a single sequencing platform. The study combined high-throughput TCR immunosequencing, statistical association of individual TCRs with disease status, and machine learning to predict cytomegalovirus infection status. About 280 gigabases of sequencing data and tens of millions of unique TCR sequences made up an early release that covered roughly 670 HLA-typed donors. The aim of the study was to test whether cataloging public T cell receptors could identify signatures of past pathogen exposure. Roughly five DR-DQ haplotypes were handled as single units for association and clustering, since linkage in the cohort was strong. The number of typed donors differed by locus: about 620-630 for A, B, C, DRB1 and DQB1; 500 to 550 for DQA1; roughly 600 for DPA1; and roughly 470 for DPB1. In a later genetic analysis, genome-wide SNP genotypes for about 60% of the 666 donors were used, and that subset was treated as a discovery cohort. In a later analysis, previously published TCR beta repertoires from 600 to 850 donors were re-analyzed and high-resolution HLA genotyping was added so that TCR occurrence patterns could be studied. Among around 400 genotyped donors of the cohort, an average of approximately 240,000 unique TCR beta nucleotide sequences was sequenced per donor, of which 15% to 20% were non-productive. Using immunosequencing, the study profiled T cell repertoires from around 680 subjects and related those repertoires to cytomegalovirus serostatus. HLA typing covered class I and class II loci at four-digit resolution. A separate validation cohort of over a hundred different subjects was used in addition to the roughly 670-subject first cohort. The later analysis used no new phenotypic data to find candidate immune exposures, relying instead on TCR beta sequences and their occurrence across donors. Donor age, sex, ethnicity and CMV serostatus were compiled alongside the repertoire data. An earlier analysis of 500 to 750 of the donors applied high-throughput TCR beta sequencing to assess whether each TCR beta V gene segment acted as functional or pseudogenic. Of the roughly 410 genotyped donors, 65% to 90% were placed in the genetic ancestry cluster associated with self-reported Caucasian donors. Study-wide findings and limitations: Presence/absence analyses assumed roughly uniform sequencing depth across donors, an assumption that may not hold. Most CMV-associated TCR beta chains appeared to be HLA-restricted in a later analysis, and the HLA associations seemed to be driven largely by CMV exposure. A further reported finding was that TCR beta sequences accurately predicted the HLA-A and HLA-B alleles for most subjects in the first cohort. The earlier analysis of about 600 of the donors excluded fewer than 20 rarely observed V segments, including chromosome 9 orphons, because counts were too low. In a later analysis, 16,951 TCR beta sequences were associated with specific HLA alleles at a false discovery rate of 0.05. The 87-base-pair reads could not distinguish some IMGT-functional V segments, including TRBV6-2 and TRBV6-3, so those segments were excluded. In a later analysis, several top co-occurrence clusters were reported to appear linked to parvovirus B19, influenza, CMV and Epstein-Barr virus. When HLA alleles, especially DR and DQ, strongly co-occurred, TCR associations were difficult to assign to individual alleles. A few of the identified cytomegalovirus-associated TCR beta chains were confirmed in vitro to be specific for cytomegalovirus antigens. In an earlier analysis of 587 of the donors, most TCR beta V segments appeared in productive rearrangements about 90% or about 30% of the time, broadly matching IMGT annotations. Across donors, most TCR sequences were observed very rarely, whereas some public TCRs were present in many individuals. In a later genetic analysis, fewer N-insertions in productive TCRs were reported among donors in an Asian-associated ancestry cluster than the 666-donor mean. Correlated functional status among segregating V segments might reflect linkage disequilibrium, but an unknown experimental factor could not be ruled out. The classifier was reported to diagnose cytomegalovirus status with high specificity and sensitivity in both the original and validation cohorts. The cohort was sequenced for TCR beta chains only, and without alpha or paired-chain data the features that could be detected were limited. Because some donors lacked HLA typing at each locus, the association tests relied only on the typed subset. The study listed 150 to 200 TCR beta chains as associated with cytomegalovirus. In a later genetic analysis, a missense DCLRE1C variant was associated with V-gene and J-gene trimming of TCR beta chains, and the association was replicated in an independent cohort. The authors suggested that the approach could potentially be extended to other disease states and immunological phenotypes. A group of highly shared sequence variants was considered likely to be a technical artifact of the sequencing pipeline. In a later analysis, HLA-associated TCR beta chains were found to be more clonally expanded and to have lower generation probabilities than equally common non-associated chains. According to a later analysis, TCR association rates differed among HLA loci, with DRB1 alleles showing the most associated TCRs and HLA-C alleles showing the fewest. CMV serostatus was the only immune exposure information available for the cohort.

The method was the immunoSEQ multiplex PCR assay. The multiplex PCR relied on a mix of 60 forward primers for TCR Vbeta segments and 13 reverse primers for TCR Jbeta segments. The CDR3 region of rearranged TCR beta genes was amplified from genomic DNA with a multiplex PCR assay. Amplified TCR beta libraries were sequenced as 87-base-pair reads on the Illumina HiSeq System. On the study's bioinformatics: A later analysis tallied around 82 million unique TCR beta chains across the 700 or so repertoires, and around 9.9 million of those chains were shared by two or more donors. To remove PCR and sequencing errors, raw reads were error-corrected and collapsed into unique sequences using a nearest-neighbor algorithm that merged closely related sequences. V, D and J gene segments were assigned by aligning CDR3 sequences to IMGT reference sequences. For a sequence to be retained, a match of at least six nucleotides to both a V gene segment and a J gene segment was required. A rearrangement was called productive if the CDR3 had no stop codons and remained in frame with V and J, and every other rearrangement was called non-productive. Following IMGT convention, CDR3 was defined as the stretch from the second conserved V-encoded cysteine up to the conserved J-encoded phenylalanine. The earlier analysis of approximately 500 of the donors excluded sequences that lacked an unambiguous match to a single V gene segment. An earlier analysis of some 500 of the donors classified V segments as functional when productive rearrangements were above 56.7% and as segregating when the standard deviation between donors was above 5%. A statistical classification framework was developed to diagnose cytomegalovirus status using the catalog of TCR beta chain sequences. V and J gene assignment, in a later analysis, came from comparing TCR nucleotide sequences with IMGT/GENE-DB human TR gene sequences. A later analysis assigned CDR3 sequences and most-parsimonious VDJ recombination scenarios with the TCRdist pipeline. In a later analysis, each TCR beta chain was defined by its CDR3 amino acid sequence together with its V-gene family, and reads lacking a unique V-gene family were excluded. As a way to deal with suspected cross-contamination and a sequencing artifact, a later analysis dropped roughly 620 nucleotide sequences that were highly shared and had low generation probability. A later analysis calculated a clonal expansion index for each public chain from normalized within-repertoire ranks of inferred template counts. In a later analysis, generation probabilities were computed using a VDJ recombination model fitted to out-of-frame rearrangements, and the results were checked against IGoR. A later analysis scored TCR-TCR, TCR-HLA and TCR-CMV co-occurrence with hypergeometric tests, applying a repertoire-size bias correction to TCR pairs. In a later analysis, false discovery rates were estimated by permuting HLA or CMV assignments 20 times. In a later analysis, co-occurring TCRs were grouped with DBSCAN, and TCRdist sequence similarity was added when clustering was performed within HLA-allele-positive subsets. Co-occurrence clustering excluded repertoires with fewer than 30,000 or more than 120,000 public chains, plus five with anomalous nucleotide sharing. TCRdb carries this immuneACCESS record with in-frame sequences only. Its versions omit some clonotypes, under half of them owing to an unresolved V gene in the studies checked, with the rest unexplained. That table furnishes V, J and clone size, whereas the DNA furnished D and trimming. In all, the sample holds approximately 130,000 clones, and 65% to 85% of those were seen once. Jointly, the top ten make up around 2% of the sample.

The cohort comprised some 680 healthy bone marrow donors. Cohort members were all nominally healthy when sampled, although unrecorded immune exposures were likely present. The donor was CMV seronegative and belonged to the group of over 350 seronegative cohort members. Each donor provided a peripheral blood sample, and peripheral blood mononuclear cells were used for TCR beta sequencing. Genomic DNA was extracted from the blood cell samples with the Qiagen DNeasy Blood Extraction Kit. The V and J ends are trimmed by 1 base and 0 bases, leaving 6 bases between them. The germline V gene (reference sequence) gives CDR1 as GTSNPN and CDR2 as SVGIG. The CDR3 spans 13 residues, from the cysteine through the phenylalanine. Only the CDR3 part of the read is kept: 39 bases, read in frame from the first base. Comments on this clone: No antigen is known for it. One base away there is no much larger clone; base qualities are not given.

This chain is built from TRBV30 and TRBJ1-1; the D gene assignment is ambiguous. This TCR derives from a woman aged 40 to 50 in good health and CMV-seronegative. Sequencing input: PBMCs. The CDR3 has the sequence CAWSDQMNTEAFF. The DNA is as follows: TGTGCCTGGAGTGACCAGATGAACACTGAAGCTTTCTTT.